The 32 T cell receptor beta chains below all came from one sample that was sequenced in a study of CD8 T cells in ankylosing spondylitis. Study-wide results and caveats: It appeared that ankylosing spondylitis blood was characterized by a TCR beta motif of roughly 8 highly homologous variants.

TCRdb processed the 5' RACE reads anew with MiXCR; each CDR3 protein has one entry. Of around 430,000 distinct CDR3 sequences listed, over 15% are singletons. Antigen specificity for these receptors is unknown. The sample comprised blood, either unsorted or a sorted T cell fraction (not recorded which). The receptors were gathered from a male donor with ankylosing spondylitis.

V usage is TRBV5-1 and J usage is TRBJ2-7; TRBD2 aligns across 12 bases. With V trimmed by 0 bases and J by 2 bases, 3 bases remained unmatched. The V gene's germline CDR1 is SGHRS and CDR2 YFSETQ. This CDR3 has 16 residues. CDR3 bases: TGCGCCAGCAGCTTGGAAGGACTAGCGGGACCCTACGAGCAGTACTTC. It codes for CASSLEGLAGPYEQYF.

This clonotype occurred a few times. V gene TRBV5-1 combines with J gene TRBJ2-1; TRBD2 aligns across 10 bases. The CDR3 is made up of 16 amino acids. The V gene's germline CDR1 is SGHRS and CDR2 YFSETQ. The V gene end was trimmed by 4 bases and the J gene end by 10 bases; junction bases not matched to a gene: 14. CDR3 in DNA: TGCGCCAGCAGCGGGAAGCAGCTAGCGGGAGTCAAAGAGCAGTTCTTC. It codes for CASSGKQLAGVKEQFF.

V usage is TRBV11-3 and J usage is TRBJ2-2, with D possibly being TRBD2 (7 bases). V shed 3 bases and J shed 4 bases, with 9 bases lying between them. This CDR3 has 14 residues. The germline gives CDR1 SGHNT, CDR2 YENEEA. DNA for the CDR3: TGTGCCAGCAGCTTGGCGGGGGCCACCGGGGAGCTGTTTTTT. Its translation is CASSLAGATGELFF.

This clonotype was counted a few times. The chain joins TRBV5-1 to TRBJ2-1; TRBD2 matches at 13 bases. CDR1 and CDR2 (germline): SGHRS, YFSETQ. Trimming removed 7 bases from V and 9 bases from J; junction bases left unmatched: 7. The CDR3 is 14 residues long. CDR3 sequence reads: CASQLAGGHGEQFF. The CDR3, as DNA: TGCGCCAGCCAACTAGCGGGGGGGCATGGTGAGCAGTTCTTC.

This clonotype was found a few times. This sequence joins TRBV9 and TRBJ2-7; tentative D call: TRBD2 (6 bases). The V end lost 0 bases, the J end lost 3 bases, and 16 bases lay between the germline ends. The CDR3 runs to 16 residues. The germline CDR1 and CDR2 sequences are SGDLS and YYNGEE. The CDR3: CASSVGAGTPNYEQYF. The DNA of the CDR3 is TGTGCCAGCAGCGTAGGGGCCGGGACTCCCAACTACGAGCAGTACTTC.

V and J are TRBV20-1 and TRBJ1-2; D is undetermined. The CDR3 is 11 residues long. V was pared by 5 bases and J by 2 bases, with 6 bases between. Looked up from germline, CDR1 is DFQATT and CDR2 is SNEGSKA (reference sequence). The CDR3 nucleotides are TGCAGTGCTCCCACGAACTATGGCTACACCTTC. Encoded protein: CSAPTNYGYTF.

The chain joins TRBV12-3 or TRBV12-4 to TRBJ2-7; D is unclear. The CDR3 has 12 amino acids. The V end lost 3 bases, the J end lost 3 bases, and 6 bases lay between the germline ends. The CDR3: CASSFNIYEQYF. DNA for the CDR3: TGTGCCAGCAGTTTTAACATCTACGAGCAGTACTTC.

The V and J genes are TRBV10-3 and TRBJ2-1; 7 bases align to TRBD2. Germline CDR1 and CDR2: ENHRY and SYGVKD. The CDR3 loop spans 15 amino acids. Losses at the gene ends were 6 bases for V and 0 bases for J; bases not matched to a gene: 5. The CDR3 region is CAIRTSGGSYNEQFF. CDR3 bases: TGTGCCATCAGGACCTCGGGGGGCTCCTACAATGAGCAGTTCTTC.

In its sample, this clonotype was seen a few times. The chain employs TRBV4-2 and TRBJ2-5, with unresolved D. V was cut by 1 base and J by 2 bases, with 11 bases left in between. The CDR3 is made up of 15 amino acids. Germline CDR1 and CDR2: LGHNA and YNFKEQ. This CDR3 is CASSQVLSSQETQYF. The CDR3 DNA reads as TGTGCCAGCAGCCAAGTTCTCAGTTCTCAAGAGACCCAGTACTTC.

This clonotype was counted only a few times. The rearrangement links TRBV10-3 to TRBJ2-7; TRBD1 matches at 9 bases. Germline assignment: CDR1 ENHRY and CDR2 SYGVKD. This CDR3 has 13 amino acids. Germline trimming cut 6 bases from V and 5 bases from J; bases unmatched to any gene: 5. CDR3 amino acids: CAISGQGRDEQYF. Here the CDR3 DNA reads TGTGCCATCAGCGGACAGGGGCGGGACGAGCAGTACTTC.

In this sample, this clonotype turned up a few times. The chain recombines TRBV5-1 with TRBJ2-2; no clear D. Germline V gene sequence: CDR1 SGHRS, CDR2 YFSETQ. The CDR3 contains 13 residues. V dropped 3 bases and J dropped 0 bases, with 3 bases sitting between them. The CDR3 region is CASSSANTGELFF. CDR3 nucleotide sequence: TGCGCCAGCAGCTCAGCGAACACCGGGGAGCTGTTTTTT.

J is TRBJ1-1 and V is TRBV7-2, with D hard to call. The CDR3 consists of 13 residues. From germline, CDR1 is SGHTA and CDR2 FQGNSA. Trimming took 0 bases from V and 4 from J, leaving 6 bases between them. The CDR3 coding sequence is TGTGCCAGCAGCTTAGCGACTAGCACTGAAGCTTTCTTT. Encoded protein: CASSLATSTEAFF.

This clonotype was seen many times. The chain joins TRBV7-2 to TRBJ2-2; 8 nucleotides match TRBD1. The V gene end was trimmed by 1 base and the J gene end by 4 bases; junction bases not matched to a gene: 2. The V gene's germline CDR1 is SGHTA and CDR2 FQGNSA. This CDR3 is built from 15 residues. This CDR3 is CASSLGQGSTGELFF. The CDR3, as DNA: TGTGCCAGCAGCTTAGGACAGGGGAGCACCGGGGAGCTGTTTTTT.

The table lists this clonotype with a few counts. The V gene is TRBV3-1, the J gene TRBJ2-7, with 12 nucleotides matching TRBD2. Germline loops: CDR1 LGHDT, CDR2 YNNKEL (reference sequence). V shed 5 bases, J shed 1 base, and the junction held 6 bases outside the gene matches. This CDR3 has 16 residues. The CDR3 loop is CASSSFGLAGSYEQYF. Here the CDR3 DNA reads TGTGCCAGCAGCTCTTTTGGACTAGCGGGATCCTACGAGCAGTACTTC.

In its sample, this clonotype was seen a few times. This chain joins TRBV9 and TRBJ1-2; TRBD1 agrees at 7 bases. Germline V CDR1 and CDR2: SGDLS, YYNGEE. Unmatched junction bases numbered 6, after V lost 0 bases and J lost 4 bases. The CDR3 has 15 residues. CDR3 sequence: CASSVGQGVFYGYTF. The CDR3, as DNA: TGTGCCAGCAGCGTAGGTCAGGGGGTCTTCTATGGCTACACCTTC.

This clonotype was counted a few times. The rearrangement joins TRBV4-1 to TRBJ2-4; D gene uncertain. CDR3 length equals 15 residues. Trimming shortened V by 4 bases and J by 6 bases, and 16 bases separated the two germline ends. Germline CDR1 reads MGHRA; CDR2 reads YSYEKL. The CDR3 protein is CASSLGIAALNIQYF. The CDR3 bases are TGCGCCAGCAGCCTCGGAATTGCGGCACTAAACATTCAGTACTTC.

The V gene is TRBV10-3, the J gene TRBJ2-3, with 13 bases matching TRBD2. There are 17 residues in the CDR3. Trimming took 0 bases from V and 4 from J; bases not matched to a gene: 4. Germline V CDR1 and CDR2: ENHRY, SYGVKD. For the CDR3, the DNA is TGTGCCATCAGTGAGTCAAGGGGACTAGCGGGGCCAGATACGCAGTATTTT. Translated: CAISESRGLAGPDTQYF.

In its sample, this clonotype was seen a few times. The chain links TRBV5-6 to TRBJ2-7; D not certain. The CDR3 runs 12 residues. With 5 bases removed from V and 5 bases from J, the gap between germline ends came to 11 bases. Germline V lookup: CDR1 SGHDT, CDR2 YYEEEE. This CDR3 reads CASSFTGNEQYF. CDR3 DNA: TGTGCCAGCAGTTTTACCGGCAACGAGCAGTACTTC.

The CDR3 DNA is TGTGCCAGCAGCCCCCTCCAGGCGGGGGCAGCCATCTATGGCTACACCTTC. This encodes CASSPLQAGAAIYGYTF. The genes are TRBV5-6 and TRBJ1-2; maybe TRBD1 (6 bases). Germline CDR1 is SGHDT and CDR2 is YYEEEE. V lost 4 bases and J lost 4, with 23 bases in between. This CDR3 comprises 17 residues. Based on the CDR3 plus reference TRBV5-6 and TRBJ1-2, the full variable domain is DAGVTQSPTHLIKTRGQQVTLRCSPKSGHDTVSWYQQALGQGPQFIFQYYEEEERQRGNFPDRFSGHQFPNYSSELNVNALLLGDSALYLCASSPLQAGAAIYGYTFGSGTRLTVV.

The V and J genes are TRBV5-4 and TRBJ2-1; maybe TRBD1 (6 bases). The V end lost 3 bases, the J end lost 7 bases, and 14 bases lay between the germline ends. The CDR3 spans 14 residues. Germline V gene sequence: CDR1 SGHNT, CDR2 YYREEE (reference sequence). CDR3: CASSYRGDKNEQFF. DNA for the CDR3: TGTGCCAGCAGCTACCGAGGGGACAAAAATGAGCAGTTCTTC.

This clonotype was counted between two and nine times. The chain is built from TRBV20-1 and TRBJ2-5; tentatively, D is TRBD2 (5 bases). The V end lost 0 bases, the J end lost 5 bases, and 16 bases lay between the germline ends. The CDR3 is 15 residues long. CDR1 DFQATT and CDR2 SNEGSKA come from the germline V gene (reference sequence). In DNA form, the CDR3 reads TGCAGTGCTAGAGACCTGGTAGCGATTGCGGAGACCCAGTACTTC. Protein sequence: CSARDLVAIAETQYF.

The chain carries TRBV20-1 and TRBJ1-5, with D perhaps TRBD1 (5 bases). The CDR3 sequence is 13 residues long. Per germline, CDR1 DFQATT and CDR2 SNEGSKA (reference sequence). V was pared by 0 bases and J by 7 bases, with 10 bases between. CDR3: CSARDGGKQPQHF. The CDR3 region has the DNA TGCAGTGCTAGAGATGGGGGGAAACAGCCCCAGCATTTT.

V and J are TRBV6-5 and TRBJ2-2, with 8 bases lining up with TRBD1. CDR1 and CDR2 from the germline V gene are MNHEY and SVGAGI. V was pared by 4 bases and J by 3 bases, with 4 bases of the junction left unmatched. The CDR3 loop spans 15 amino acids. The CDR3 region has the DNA TGTGCCAGCAGTTTCGACAGGGGATACACCGGGGAGCTGTTTTTT. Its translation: CASSFDRGYTGELFF.

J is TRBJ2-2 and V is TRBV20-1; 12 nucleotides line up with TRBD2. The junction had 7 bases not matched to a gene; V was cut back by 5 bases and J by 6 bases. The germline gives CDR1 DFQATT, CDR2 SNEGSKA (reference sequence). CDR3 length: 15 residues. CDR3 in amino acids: CSAQTSGSYAGELFF. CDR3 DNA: TGCAGTGCTCAGACTAGCGGGAGCTACGCCGGGGAGCTGTTTTTT.

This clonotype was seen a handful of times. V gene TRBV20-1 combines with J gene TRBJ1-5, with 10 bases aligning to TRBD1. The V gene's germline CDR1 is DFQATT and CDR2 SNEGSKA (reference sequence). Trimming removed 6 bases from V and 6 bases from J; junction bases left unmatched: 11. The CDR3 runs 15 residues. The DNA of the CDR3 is TGCAGTGCCAAGAACCGGGACAGGGGAGTTCAGCCCCAGCATTTT. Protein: CSAKNRDRGVQPQHF.

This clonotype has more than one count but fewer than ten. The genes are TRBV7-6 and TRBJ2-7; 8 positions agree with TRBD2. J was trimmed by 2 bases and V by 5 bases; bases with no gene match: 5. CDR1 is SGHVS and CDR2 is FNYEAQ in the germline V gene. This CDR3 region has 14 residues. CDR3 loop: CASSVTSGPYEQYF. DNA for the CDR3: TGTGCCAGCAGCGTCACTAGCGGTCCCTACGAGCAGTACTTC.

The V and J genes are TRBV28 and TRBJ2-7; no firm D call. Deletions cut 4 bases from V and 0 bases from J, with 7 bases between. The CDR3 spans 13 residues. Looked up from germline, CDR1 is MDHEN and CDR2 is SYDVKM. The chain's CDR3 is CASSSTPSYEQYF. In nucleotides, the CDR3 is TGTGCCAGCAGTTCTACGCCCTCCTACGAGCAGTACTTC.

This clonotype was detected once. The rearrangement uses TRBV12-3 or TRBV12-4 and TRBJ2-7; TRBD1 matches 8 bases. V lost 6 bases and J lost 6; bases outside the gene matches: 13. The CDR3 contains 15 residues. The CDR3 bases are TGTGCCAGCAGCTTGGGAGGTACAGGGGGTGCCGAGCAGTACTTC. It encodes CASSLGGTGGAEQYF.

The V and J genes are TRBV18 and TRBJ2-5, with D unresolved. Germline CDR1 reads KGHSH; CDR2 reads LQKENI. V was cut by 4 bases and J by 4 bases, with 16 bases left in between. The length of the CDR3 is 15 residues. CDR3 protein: CASSRTDAWGETQYF. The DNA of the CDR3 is TGTGCCAGCTCACGGACGGACGCCTGGGGAGAGACCCAGTACTTC.

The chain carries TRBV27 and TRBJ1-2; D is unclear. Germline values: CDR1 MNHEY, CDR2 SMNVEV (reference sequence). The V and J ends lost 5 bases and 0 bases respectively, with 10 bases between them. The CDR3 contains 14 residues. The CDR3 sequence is CASSPQGSNYGYTF. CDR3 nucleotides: TGTGCCAGCAGTCCCCAAGGATCTAACTATGGCTACACCTTC.

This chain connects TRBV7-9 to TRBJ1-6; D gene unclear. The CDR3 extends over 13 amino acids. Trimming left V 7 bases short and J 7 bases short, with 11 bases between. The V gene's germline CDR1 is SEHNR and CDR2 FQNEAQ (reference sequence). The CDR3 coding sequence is TGTGCCAGCACCTACGGCGGGAATTCACCCCTCCACTTT. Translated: CASTYGGNSPLHF.

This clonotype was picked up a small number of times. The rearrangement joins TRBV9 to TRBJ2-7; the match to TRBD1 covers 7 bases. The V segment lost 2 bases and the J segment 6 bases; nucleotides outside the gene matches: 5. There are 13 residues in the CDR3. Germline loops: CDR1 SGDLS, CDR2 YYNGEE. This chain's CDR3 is CASSVDRVGEQYF. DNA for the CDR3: TGTGCCAGCAGCGTTGACAGGGTTGGCGAGCAGTACTTC.